A selection of T cell receptor beta chains follows, all from one sample in a study of immune characterization of retroperitoneal liposarcoma. Using its own MiXCR run on the PCR reads, TCRdb lists one record per CDR3 protein. The sample lists roughly 1,500 distinct CDR3 sequences, around 50% occurring once. The material sequenced was tumor tissue. The origin of the receptors is a female donor with retroperitoneal liposarcoma. Both conserved end residues are part of each CDR3.

NA	TRBV12-3/TRBV12-4	CASSPDSPVGVYEQYF
TRBJ2-3	TRBV6-1	CASSEGTSGRVTDTQYF
TRBJ2-1	TRBV7-2	CASTTSRDSQETQFF
TRBJ2-5	TRBV6-1	CASSASAKTQYF
TRBJ2-1	TRBV6-6	CASSYVGGTYNEQFF
NA	TRBV11-3	CASSDGQGRETQYF
TRBJ2-5	TRBV6-1	CASSGEIGQGITETQYF
NA	TRBV7-2	CASSLERGVSNEQFF
TRBJ2-1	TRBV6-1	CASRRQGAISYNEQFF
TRBJ2-1	TRBV12-5	CASGIQGAKYNEQFF
NA	TRBV6-1	CASRAYSGLEAKNIQYF